What follows are 7 T cell receptor beta chains derived from one specimen sequenced in a study of blood T cell repertoires in COVID-19 (dated by TCRdb to about 2020). Receptors were amplified or captured by the immunoSEQ multiplex PCR assay. What TCRdb holds here is the immuneACCESS table cut down to in-frame rearrangements. Part of the clones is not present; checked against another copy, under half of the missing clones reflect an unresolved V gene, and the others are unexplained. Within this sample are 7,500 to 9,000 clones, with 80% to 85% of them counted one time only. The ten largest clones capture about 9.4% of the sample. Sequenced sample: peripheral blood. The receptors shown here come from a human donor in a cohort sampled during active COVID-19.

Note on this clone: The sample has other DNA sequences that encode this CDR3 too. The chain uses TRBV30 and TRBJ1-1, with 10 bases identical to TRBD1. The CDR3 length is 16 residues. Germline V gives CDR1 GTSNPN, CDR2 SVGIG (reference sequence). V shed 1 base and J 0 bases; nucleotides not matched to a gene: 5. In nucleotides, the CDR3 is TGTGCCTGGAGTGGGACAGGGGGTTCGATGAACACTGAAGCTTTCTTT. Amino acid sequence: CAWSGTGGSMNTEAFF.

This clone was seen more than once but under ten times. This chain uses TRBV2 with TRBJ2-3; 8 nucleotides agree with TRBD2. Germline CDR1 SNHLY, CDR2 FYNNEI. The CDR3 is made up of 17 amino acids. V dropped 4 bases and J dropped 0; count of bases not matched to a gene: 9. The chain's CDR3 is CASSVVLAEPSTDTQYF. The CDR3 nucleotides are TGTGCCAGCAGTGTGGTACTAGCGGAACCTAGCACAGATACGCAGTATTTT.

The J gene is TRBJ1-2, the V gene TRBV5-5; D remains ambiguous. CDR1 and CDR2 (germline): SGHKS, YYEKEE (reference sequence). The CDR3 has 13 residues. Trimming left V 1 base short and J 6 bases short, with 10 bases between. The CDR3 sequence: CASSLIGSNGYTF. DNA for the CDR3: TGTGCCAGCAGCTTGATCGGGTCTAATGGCTACACCTTC.

In this sample, this clone turned up once. The chain couples TRBV7-2 to TRBJ2-1; 10 bases are a match to TRBD2. Germline V lookup: CDR1 SGHTA, CDR2 FQGNSA. The trim removed 0 bases at V and 1 base at J, leaving 0 bases unmatched. The CDR3 spans 16 residues. In DNA form, the CDR3 reads TGTGCCAGCAGCTTAGCGACTAGCGGGTCCTACAATGAGCAGTTCTTC. This sequence encodes CASSLATSGSYNEQFF.

The chain links TRBV29-1 to TRBJ1-1; 9 bases agree with TRBD1. The germline V gene has CDR1 SQVTM and CDR2 ANQGSEA. With 7 bases clipped from V and 5 bases from J, the junction kept 14 bases outside the gene matches. CDR3 size: 15 residues. Here the CDR3 DNA reads TGCAGCGCTGCGAAGGCGACAGGGGGAGGGACTGAAGCTTTCTTT. Encoded protein: CSAAKATGGGTEAFF.

This clone was recorded only once. This chain connects TRBV7-2 to TRBJ2-2, with TRBD2 identical over 12 bases. This CDR3 is built from 17 residues. Trimming took 6 bases from V and 3 from J; bases not matched to a gene: 8. In germline, CDR1 is SGHTA, CDR2 FQGNSA. This CDR3 reads CASSPGLAGRHTGELFF. The CDR3 DNA follows: TGTGCCAGCAGTCCCGGACTAGCGGGGCGGCACACCGGGGAGCTGTTTTTT.

This chain uses TRBV4-3 with TRBJ2-1; perhaps TRBD1 as D (5 bases). The germline gives CDR1 LGHNA, CDR2 YSLEER. The V end lost 0 bases, the J end lost 7 bases, and 7 bases lay between the germline ends. This CDR3 contains 13 residues. The CDR3 DNA reads as TGCGCCAGCAGCCAAGACAGGGTGAATGAGCAGTTCTTC. It translates to CASSQDRVNEQFF.